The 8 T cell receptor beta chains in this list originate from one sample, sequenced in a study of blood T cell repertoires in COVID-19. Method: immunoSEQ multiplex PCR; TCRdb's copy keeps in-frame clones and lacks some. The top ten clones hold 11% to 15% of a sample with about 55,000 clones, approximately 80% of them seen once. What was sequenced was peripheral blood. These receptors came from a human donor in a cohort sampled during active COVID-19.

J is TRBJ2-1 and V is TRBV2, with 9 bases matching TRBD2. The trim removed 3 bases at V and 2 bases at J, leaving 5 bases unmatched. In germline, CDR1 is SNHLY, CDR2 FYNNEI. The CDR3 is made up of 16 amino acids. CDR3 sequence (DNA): TGTGCCAGCAGTGATCGGCGGGGGGGCCCCTACAATGAGCAGTTCTTC. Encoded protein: CASSDRRGGPYNEQFF. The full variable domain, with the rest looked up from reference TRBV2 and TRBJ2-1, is EPEVTQTPSHQVTQMGQEVILRCVPISNHLYFYWYRQILGQKVEFLVSFYNNEISEKSEIFDDQFSVERPDGSNFTLKIRSTKLEDSAMYFCASSDRRGGPYNEQFFGPGTRLTVL.

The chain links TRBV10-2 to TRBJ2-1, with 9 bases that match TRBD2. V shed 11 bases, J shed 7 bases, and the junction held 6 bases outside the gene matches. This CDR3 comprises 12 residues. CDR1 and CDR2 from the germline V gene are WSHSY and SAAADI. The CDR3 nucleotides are TGCGCCGGCAAGGCGGGAGGGAATGAGCAGTTCTTC. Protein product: CAGKAGGNEQFF.

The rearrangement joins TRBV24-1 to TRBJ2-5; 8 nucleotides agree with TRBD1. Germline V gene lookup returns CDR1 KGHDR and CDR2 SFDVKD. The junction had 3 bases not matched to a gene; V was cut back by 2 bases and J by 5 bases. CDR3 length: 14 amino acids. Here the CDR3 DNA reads TGTGCCACCAGTGATTCGGACAGGGCGGAGACCCAGTACTTC. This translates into CATSDSDRAETQYF.

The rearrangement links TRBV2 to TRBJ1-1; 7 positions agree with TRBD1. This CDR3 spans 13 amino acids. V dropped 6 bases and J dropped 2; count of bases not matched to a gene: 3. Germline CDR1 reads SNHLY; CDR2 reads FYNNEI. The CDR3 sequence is CASSRQGNTEAFF. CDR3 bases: TGTGCCAGCAGCAGACAGGGCAACACTGAAGCTTTCTTT.

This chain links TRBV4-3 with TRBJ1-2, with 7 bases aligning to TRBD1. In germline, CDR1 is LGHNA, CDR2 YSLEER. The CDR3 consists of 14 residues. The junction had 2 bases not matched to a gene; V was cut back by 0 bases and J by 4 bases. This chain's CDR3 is CASSQEDRIYGYTF. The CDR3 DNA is TGCGCCAGCAGCCAAGAGGACAGGATCTATGGCTACACCTTC.

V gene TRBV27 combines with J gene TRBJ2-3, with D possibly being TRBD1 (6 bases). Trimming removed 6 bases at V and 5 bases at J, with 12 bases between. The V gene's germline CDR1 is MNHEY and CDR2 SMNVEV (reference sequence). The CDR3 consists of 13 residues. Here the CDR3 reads CASRTGIEDTQYF. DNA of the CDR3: TGTGCCAGCAGAACAGGGATAGAAGATACGCAGTATTTT.

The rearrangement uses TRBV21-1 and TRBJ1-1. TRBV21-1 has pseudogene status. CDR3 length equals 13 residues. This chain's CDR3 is CASSKYEKEEAFF. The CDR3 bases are TGTGCCAGCAGCAAATATGAAAAGGAGGAAGCTTTCTTT.

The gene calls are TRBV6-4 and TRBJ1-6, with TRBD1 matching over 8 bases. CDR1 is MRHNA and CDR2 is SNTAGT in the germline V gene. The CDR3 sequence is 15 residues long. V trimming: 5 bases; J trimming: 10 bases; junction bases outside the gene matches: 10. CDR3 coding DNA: TGTGCCAGCAGTACCGGCCCGACAGGGGAATCACCCCTCCACTTT. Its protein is CASSTGPTGESPLHF.